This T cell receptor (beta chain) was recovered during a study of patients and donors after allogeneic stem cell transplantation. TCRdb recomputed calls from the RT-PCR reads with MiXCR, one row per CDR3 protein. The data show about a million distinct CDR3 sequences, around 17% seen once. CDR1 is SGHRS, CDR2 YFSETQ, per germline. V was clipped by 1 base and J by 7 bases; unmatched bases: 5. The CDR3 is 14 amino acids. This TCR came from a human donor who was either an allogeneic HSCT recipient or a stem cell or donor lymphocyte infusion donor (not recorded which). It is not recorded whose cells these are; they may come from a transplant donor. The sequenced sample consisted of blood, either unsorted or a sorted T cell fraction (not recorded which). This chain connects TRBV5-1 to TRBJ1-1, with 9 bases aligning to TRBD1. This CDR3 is CASSLPGQGFEAFF. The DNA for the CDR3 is TGCGCCAGCAGCTTGCCGGGACAGGGTTTTGAAGCTTTCTTT.